This T cell receptor (beta chain) was obtained from a study of blood T cells in healthy people across ages. Each sample gave at least 6 million isolated PBMCs. The germline V gene encodes CDR1 MGHRA and CDR2 YSYEKL. V was cut by 3 bases and J by 10 bases, with 16 bases left in between. The CDR3 runs to 14 residues. Study results and caveats: From one million sequenced T cells, diversity estimates were lower bounds. Older age went with lower TCR beta diversity per million T cells, in a roughly linear way.

For this clonotype: Its antigen is unidentified.

The second PCR ran roughly 6 to 11 cycles with a sample-barcoded 5' primer and J-beta primers. Each cDNA molecule was tagged by a template-switch adaptor with 12 random nucleotides. MiXCR, run by TCRdb on the 5' RACE reads, gives a single entry per CDR3 protein. The sample yields some 710,000 distinct CDR3 sequences, about half seen once. Sample: blood. The chain employs TRBV4-1 and TRBJ2-1; D may match TRBD1 or TRBD2 (5 bases each). The sequence came from a man at least 80 years old in good health. The CDR3 bases are TGCGCCAGCAGCCAGCTTAGGTCCGGGACCGAGCAGTTCTTC. Its translation: CASSQLRSGTEQFF.